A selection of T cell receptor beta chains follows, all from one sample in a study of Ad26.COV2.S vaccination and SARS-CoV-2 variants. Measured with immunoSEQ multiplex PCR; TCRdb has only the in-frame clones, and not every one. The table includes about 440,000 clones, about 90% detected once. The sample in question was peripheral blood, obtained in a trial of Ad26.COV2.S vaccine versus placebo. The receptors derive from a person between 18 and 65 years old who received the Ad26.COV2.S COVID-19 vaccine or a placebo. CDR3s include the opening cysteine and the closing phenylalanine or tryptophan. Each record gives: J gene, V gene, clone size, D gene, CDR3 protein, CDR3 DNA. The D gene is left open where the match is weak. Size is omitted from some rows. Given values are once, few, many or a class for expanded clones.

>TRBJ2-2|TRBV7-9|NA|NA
CASRPEAPGLTGELFF
TGTGCCAGCAGGCCGGAAGCGCCAGGGCTCACCGGGGAGCTGTTTTTT
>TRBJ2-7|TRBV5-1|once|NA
CASSSVGYDEQYF
TGCGCCAGCAGCTCTGTAGGGTATGACGAGCAGTACTTC
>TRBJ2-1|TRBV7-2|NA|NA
CASSWDYNEQFF
TGTGCCAGCAGCTGGGACTACAATGAGCAGTTCTTC
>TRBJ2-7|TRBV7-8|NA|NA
CASSLVAFSYEQYF
TGTGCCAGCAGCTTAGTTGCATTCTCCTACGAGCAGTACTTC
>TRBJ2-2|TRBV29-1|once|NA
CSGGPGTYTGELFF
TGCAGCGGTGGACCCGGGACCTACACCGGGGAGCTGTTTTTT
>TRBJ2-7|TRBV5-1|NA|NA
CASRADSFSDEQYF
TGCGCCAGCAGAGCGGACAGTTTTTCCGACGAGCAGTACTTC
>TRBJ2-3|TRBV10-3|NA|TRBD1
CAISVWGQRGDTQYF
TGTGCCATCAGTGTATGGGGACAGCGTGGGGATACGCAGTATTTT
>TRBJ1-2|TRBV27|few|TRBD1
CASSLSAQGPLNYGYTF
TGTGCCAGCAGTTTATCAGCACAGGGGCCCCTTAACTATGGCTACACCTTC
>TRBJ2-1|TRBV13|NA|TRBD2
CASSYRPPGGSRKDEQFF
TGTGCCAGCAGCTATAGGCCCCCTGGCGGGAGCAGGAAGGATGAGCAGTTCTTC
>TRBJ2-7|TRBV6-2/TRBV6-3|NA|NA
CASSSPRDSVSYEQYF
TGTGCCAGCAGTAGCCCCCGGGACTCCGTCTCCTACGAGCAGTACTTC
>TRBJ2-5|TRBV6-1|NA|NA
CASSEASPNF
TGTGCCAGCAGTGAAGCCTCCCCCAACTTC
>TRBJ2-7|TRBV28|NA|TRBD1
CASSKAPGQGMYEQYF
TGTGCCAGCAGTAAAGCTCCGGGACAGGGAATGTACGAGCAGTACTTC
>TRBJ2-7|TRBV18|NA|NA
CASSPFITYEQYF
TGTGCCAGCTCACCATTTATCACCTACGAGCAGTACTTC
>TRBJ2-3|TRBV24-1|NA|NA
CATSGAGRADTQYF
TGTGCCACCAGTGGCGCGGGTCGGGCAGATACGCAGTATTTT
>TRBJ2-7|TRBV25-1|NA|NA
CASSPQASYEQYF
TGTGCCAGCAGTCCCCAGGCCTCCTACGAGCAGTACTTC
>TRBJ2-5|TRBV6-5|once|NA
CASLGQGGETQYF
TGTGCCAGCCTGGGGCAGGGGGGGGAGACCCAGTACTTC
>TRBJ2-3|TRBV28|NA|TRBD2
CASSPPHPLAGFTDTQYF
TGTGCCAGCAGTCCCCCACATCCACTAGCGGGATTCACAGATACGCAGTATTTT
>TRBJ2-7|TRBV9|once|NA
CASSARGQSYEQYF
TGTGCCAGCAGCGCACGAGGACAGTCCTACGAGCAGTACTTC
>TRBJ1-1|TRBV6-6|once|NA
CASSYARGTDTEAFF
TGTGCCAGCAGTTACGCCAGGGGTACCGACACTGAAGCTTTCTTT
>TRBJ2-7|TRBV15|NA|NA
CATSNPSGYYEQYF
TGTGCCACCAGCAATCCTTCGGGATACTACGAGCAGTACTTC
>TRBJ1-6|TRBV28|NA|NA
CASSLRTDLRSPLHF
TGTGCCAGCAGTTTACGGACCGACCTCAGGTCACCCCTCCACTTT
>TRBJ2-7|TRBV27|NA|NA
CASSLSRGGPTSEQYF
TGTGCCAGCAGTTTATCCAGAGGGGGACCTACCTCGGAGCAGTACTTC
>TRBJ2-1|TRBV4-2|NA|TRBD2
CASSPLGTSGPNEQFF
TGTGCCAGCAGCCCCCTCGGGACTAGCGGGCCCAATGAGCAGTTCTTC
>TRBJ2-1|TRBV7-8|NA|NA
CASSFPLAGLNEQFF
TGTGCCAGCAGCTTTCCGCTCGCCGGTTTGAATGAGCAGTTCTTC
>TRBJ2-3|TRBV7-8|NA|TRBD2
CASSPRTSGSTDTQYF
TGTGCCAGCAGCCCCAGGACTAGCGGGAGCACAGATACGCAGTATTTT
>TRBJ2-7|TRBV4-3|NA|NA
CASSQEHTSASEQYF
TGCGCCAGCAGCCAAGAGCACACGTCGGCCTCCGAGCAGTACTTC
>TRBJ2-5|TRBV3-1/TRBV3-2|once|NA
CASSQEGETQYF
TGTGCCAGCAGCCAAGAGGGGGAGACCCAGTACTTC
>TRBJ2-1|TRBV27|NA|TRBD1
CASSFTGTGVQFGSVSEQFF
TGTGCCAGCAGTTTTACAGGGACAGGGGTTCAGTTTGGTTCAGTTAGTGAGCAGTTCTTC
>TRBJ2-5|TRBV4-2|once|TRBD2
CASSQGGGTSRASETQYF
TGTGCCAGCAGCCAAGGGGGGGGAACCTCCAGGGCGTCAGAGACCCAGTACTTC
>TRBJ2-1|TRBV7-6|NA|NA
CASSFGTFSSYNEQFF
TGTGCCAGCAGCTTTGGGACTTTTAGCTCCTACAATGAGCAGTTCTTC
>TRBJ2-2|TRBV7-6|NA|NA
CASRRATSRNTGELFF
TGTGCCAGCAGGCGTGCAACGTCAAGAAACACCGGGGAGCTGTTTTTT
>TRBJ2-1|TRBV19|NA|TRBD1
CASSTETGSAYNEQFF
TGTGCCAGTAGTACCGAGACAGGGAGCGCTTACAATGAGCAGTTCTTC
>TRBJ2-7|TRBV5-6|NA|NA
CASSQQGGEQYF
TGTGCCAGCAGCCAACAGGGTGGCGAGCAGTACTTC
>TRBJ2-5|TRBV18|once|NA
CASSDSQETQYF
TGTGCCAGCTCAGACAGCCAAGAGACCCAGTACTTC
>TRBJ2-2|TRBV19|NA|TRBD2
CASSIIATGGNTGELFF
TGTGCCAGTAGTATAATTGCTACGGGAGGGAACACCGGGGAGCTGTTTTTT
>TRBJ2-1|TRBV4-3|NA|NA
CASSQDGRNHYDEQFF
TGCGCCAGCAGCCAAGATGGGCGGAATCATTACGATGAGCAGTTCTTC
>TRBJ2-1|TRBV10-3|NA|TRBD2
CAISESGAGGPGDEQFF
TGTGCCATCAGTGAGTCGGGAGCGGGAGGGCCGGGCGATGAGCAGTTCTTC
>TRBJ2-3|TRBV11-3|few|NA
CASSASGGGLGTQYF
TGTGCCAGCAGCGCCTCGGGCGGCGGATTAGGCACGCAGTATTTT
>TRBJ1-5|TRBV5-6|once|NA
CASSAQRGPQHF
TGTGCCAGCAGCGCCCAGAGAGGACCCCAGCATTTT
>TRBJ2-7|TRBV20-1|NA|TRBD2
CSASSSSGDYEQYF
TGCAGTGCTAGTTCGTCTAGCGGAGACTACGAGCAGTACTTC
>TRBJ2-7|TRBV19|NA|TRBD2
CASRGTGTSGNEQYF
TGTGCCAGTAGGGGAACCGGGACTAGCGGGAACGAGCAGTACTTC
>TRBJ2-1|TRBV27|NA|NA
CASSLSGDTLWNEQFF
TGTGCCAGCAGTTTATCAGGGGATACTCTTTGGAATGAGCAGTTCTTC
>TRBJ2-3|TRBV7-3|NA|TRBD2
CASSAHGTSGSYTQYF
TGTGCCAGCAGCGCCCACGGGACTAGCGGGAGTTATACGCAGTATTTT
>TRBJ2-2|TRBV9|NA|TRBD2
CASSVGGRVGPGELFF
TGTGCCAGCAGCGTAGGTGGGAGGGTAGGTCCCGGGGAGCTGTTTTTT
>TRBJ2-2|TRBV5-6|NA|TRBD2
CASSSIAGGGELFF
TGTGCCAGCAGCTCGATAGCGGGAGGCGGGGAGCTGTTTTTT
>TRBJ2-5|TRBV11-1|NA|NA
CASSLGGAGEETQYF
TGTGCCAGCAGCTTAGGGGGGGCAGGAGAAGAGACCCAGTACTTC
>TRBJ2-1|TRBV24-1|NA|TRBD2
CATSPSSGRAAYNEQFF
TGTGCCACCAGCCCATCTAGCGGGAGGGCCGCCTACAATGAGCAGTTCTTC